The T cell receptor beta chain described here comes from a study of T cells after somatic rescue of genetic block. The V and J ends lost 0 bases and 6 bases respectively, with 9 bases between them. The germline V gene has CDR1 LNHDA and CDR2 SQIVND (reference sequence). The CDR3 runs to 13 residues. Data came from immunoSEQ multiplex PCR; TCRdb stores just in-frame clones and leaves some out. The table shows tens of thousands of clones, with roughly 91% occurring only once. The V call is TRBV19, the J call TRBJ2-7; TRBD2 might be the D (5 bases). This receptor was obtained from a man aged 30-40 years. Sample: peripheral blood mononuclear cells (PBMCs). The CDR3 spells CASSIDHEGEQYF. The DNA for the CDR3 is TGTGCCAGTAGTATAGATCACGAGGGCGAGCAGTACTTC. The complete variable domain, with remaining parts taken from reference TRBV19 and TRBJ2-7, reads DGGITQSPKYLFRKEGQNVTLSCEQNLNHDAMYWYRQDPGQGLRLIYYSQIVNDFQKGDIAEGYSVSREKKESFPLTVTSAQKNPTAFYLCASSIDHEGEQYFGPGTRLTVT.